The clone carrying this T cell receptor beta chain was observed a single time. The sample belongs to a study of cytomegalovirus exposure and HLA in healthy donors. There are 16 residues in the CDR3. Germline V gene lookup returns CDR1 ENHRY and CDR2 SYGVKD. V lost 2 bases to trimming and J lost 5 bases; unmatched junction nucleotides: 8. Sequencing was performed with immunoSEQ multiplex PCR; in TCRdb, only in-frame clones are kept and a portion is missing. The table has 150,000 to 200,000 clones, about 82% seen once; the top ten hold around 2.4%. This TCR was sampled from a man aged 25-40 years in good health and CMV-seropositive. V usage is TRBV10-3 and J usage is TRBJ1-1; 10 nucleotides align to TRBD1. The sample taken for sequencing was PBMCs. In nucleotides, the CDR3 is TGTGCCATCAGTGAGCTTGACAGGGGGCGCAGGACTGAAGCTTTCTTT. The encoded protein is CAISELDRGRRTEAFF.